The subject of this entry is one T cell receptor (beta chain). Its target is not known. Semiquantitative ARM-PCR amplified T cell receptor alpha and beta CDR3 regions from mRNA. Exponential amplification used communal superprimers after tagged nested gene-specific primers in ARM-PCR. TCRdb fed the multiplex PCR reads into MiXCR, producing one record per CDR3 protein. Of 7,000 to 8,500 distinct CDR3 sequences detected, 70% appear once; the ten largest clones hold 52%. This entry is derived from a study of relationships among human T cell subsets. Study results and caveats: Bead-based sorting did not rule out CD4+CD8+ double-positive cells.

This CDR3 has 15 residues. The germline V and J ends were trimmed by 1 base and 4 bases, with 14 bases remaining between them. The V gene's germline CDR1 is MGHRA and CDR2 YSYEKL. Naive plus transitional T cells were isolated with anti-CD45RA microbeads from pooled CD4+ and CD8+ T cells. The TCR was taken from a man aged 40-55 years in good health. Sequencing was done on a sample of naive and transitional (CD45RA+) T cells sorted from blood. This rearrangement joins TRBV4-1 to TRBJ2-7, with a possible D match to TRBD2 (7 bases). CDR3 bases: TGCGCCAGCAGCCAAGCACGGGCGGGGGCTTACGAGCAGTACTTC. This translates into CASSQARAGAYEQYF.